A selection of T cell receptor beta chains follows, all from one sample in a study of OX40 agonist ivuxolimab in advanced cancers. Method: immunoSEQ multiplex PCR; TCRdb's copy keeps in-frame clones and lacks some. The sample lists approximately 99,000 clones; around 93% were seen once. Here the sequenced sample was CD4+ or CD8+ T cells sorted from blood, taken in a trial of the OX40 agonist ivuxolimab. The origin of the receptors is an adult with an advanced solid tumor such as melanoma, head and neck, liver or kidney cancer. CDR3s include the opening cysteine and the closing phenylalanine or tryptophan. A D gene is named only where the DNA matches it firmly. The size of a clone is reported for some rows only, either as once, few or many, or as a class for expanded clones.

d_call | j_call | clone_size | v_call | cdr3_aa | cdr3_nt
. | TRBJ1-3 | once | TRBV30 | CAWTHLNTIYF | TGTGCCTGGACTCATCTGAACACCATATATTTT
. | TRBJ2-1 | . | TRBV6-6 | CASSYPPGNEQFF | TGTGCCAGCAGTTACCCCCCAGGGAATGAGCAGTTCTTC
TRBD2 | TRBJ2-7 | . | TRBV11-3 | CASSLANDGRAYGQYF | TGTGCCAGCAGCTTAGCGAATGACGGGAGGGCCTATGGGCAGTACTTC
. | TRBJ2-7 | . | TRBV6-6 | CASSYGISYEQYF | TGTGCCAGCAGTTATGGTATTTCCTACGAGCAGTACTTC
. | TRBJ1-3 | . | TRBV6-6 | CASNNGNTIYF | TGTGCCAGCAACAATGGAAACACCATATATTTT
. | TRBJ2-6 | . | TRBV25-1 | CASSGDPSGANVLTF | TGTGCCAGCAGTGGGGATCCGAGTGGGGCCAACGTCCTGACTTTC
. | TRBJ1-1 | medium-sized | TRBV7-8 | CASSLEVSQMTEAFF | TGTGCCAGCAGCTTAGAAGTATCTCAGATGACTGAAGCTTTCTTT
. | TRBJ1-3 | . | TRBV5-1 | CASSFSVMGNTIYF | TGCGCCAGCAGCTTTTCGGTGATGGGAAACACCATATATTTT
TRBD1 | TRBJ1-1 | . | TRBV19 | CASTLTGAPEAFF | TGTGCCAGTACTCTCACAGGGGCCCCGGAAGCTTTCTTT
. | TRBJ2-5 | . | TRBV11-2 | CASSPGPQETQYF | TGTGCCAGCAGCCCCGGACCTCAAGAGACCCAGTACTTC
TRBD1 | TRBJ2-5 | . | TRBV7-7 | CASSLDRGIETQYF | TGTGCTAGCAGCTTGGACAGGGGGATAGAGACCCAGTACTTC
TRBD2 | TRBJ2-2 | . | TRBV4-2 | CASSQDGTSGRLRSTGELFF | TGTGCCAGCAGCCAAGATGGGACTAGCGGGAGACTAAGGAGCACCGGGGAGCTGTTTTTT
TRBD1 | TRBJ2-2 | . | TRBV6-5 | CASSFGTGVTGELFF | TGTGCCAGCAGTTTCGGGACAGGGGTCACCGGGGAGCTGTTTTTT
. | TRBJ2-1 | few | TRBV5-1 | CASSPGLSEQFF | TGCGCCAGCAGCCCTGGACTAAGTGAGCAGTTCTTC
. | TRBJ2-5 | . | TRBV7-2 | CASSRPAQETQYF | TGTGCCAGCAGTCGTCCAGCGCAAGAGACCCAGTACTTC
TRBD2 | TRBJ2-1 | . | TRBV6-5 | CASSATTSGQFF | TGTGCCAGCAGTGCAACGACTAGCGGGCAGTTCTTC
TRBD1 | TRBJ1-2 | . | TRBV6-6 | CASSYAETGGSYTF | TGTGCCAGCAGTTACGCCGAGACAGGGGGTAGCTACACCTTC
. | TRBJ2-7 | . | TRBV30 | CAWTIPLGRAYEQYF | TGTGCCTGGACCATCCCACTAGGCAGGGCTTACGAGCAGTACTTC
TRBD2 | TRBJ2-2 | . | TRBV10-3 | CAISDWTSGITGELFF | TGTGCCATCAGTGATTGGACTAGCGGAATCACCGGGGAGCTGTTTTTT
TRBD2 | TRBJ2-7 | once | TRBV7-6 | CASSPTSGSSYEQYF | TGTGCCAGCAGCCCCACTAGCGGGAGCTCCTACGAGCAGTACTTC
TRBD1 | TRBJ1-2 | . | TRBV10-3 | CAIGRDRDGYTF | TGTGCCATCGGCAGGGACAGGGACGGCTACACCTTC
TRBD2 | TRBJ2-5 | . | TRBV5-8 | CASSPGLAGFQETQYF | TGTGCCAGCAGCCCGGGACTAGCGGGGTTCCAAGAGACCCAGTACTTC
TRBD2 | TRBJ2-5 | . | TRBV19 | CASSSASGETQYF | TGTGCCAGTAGTTCGGCTAGCGGAGAGACCCAGTACTTC
TRBD2 | TRBJ2-1 | . | TRBV6-5 | CASSYRSGSSYNEQFF | TGTGCCAGCAGTTACCGGAGCGGGAGCTCCTACAATGAGCAGTTCTTC
TRBD1 | TRBJ1-2 | . | TRBV11-2 | CASSPTGGSFRGYTF | TGTGCCAGCAGCCCTACAGGGGGCTCTTTTCGGGGCTACACCTTC
. | TRBJ1-1 | . | TRBV30 | CACSRVEAFF | TGTGCCTGTTCCCGGGTCGAAGCTTTCTTT
. | TRBJ2-7 | . | TRBV18 | CASSPRRNYEQYF | TGTGCCAGCTCACCTAGGAGAAACTACGAGCAGTACTTC
. | TRBJ2-7 | . | TRBV4-1 | CASSRPKTSYEQYF | TGCGCCAGCAGCCGCCCGAAGACCTCCTACGAGCAGTACTTC
. | TRBJ2-3 | . | TRBV30 | CAWGPSDTQYF | TGTGCCTGGGGGCCCTCAGATACGCAGTATTTT
TRBD1 | TRBJ1-5 | once | TRBV7-2 | CASSLAAQGGGTQHF | TGTGCCAGCAGCTTAGCAGCCCAGGGGGGCGGGACCCAGCATTTT
TRBD1 | TRBJ1-5 | . | TRBV6-5 | CASSRTGEGQPQHF | TGTGCCAGCAGTCGGACAGGGGAGGGTCAGCCCCAGCATTTT